This paragraph reports one T cell receptor beta chain. The read ends 3 residues shy of where the CDR3 ends; the end is completed using the germline J gene. The data were obtained in a study of T cells in women clearing cervical HPV infection. Germline-derived CDR1 and CDR2 are SGHVS and FQNEAQ. CDR3 size: 17 residues. The V end lost 3 bases, the J end lost 4 bases, and 16 bases lay between the germline ends. The data were produced by immunoSEQ multiplex PCR, yet TCRdb's version contains in-frame clones alone and is incomplete. This sample's table reports tens of thousands of clones. Sequencing used blood buffy coat. The clonotype was recovered from a woman aged 18 to 75 with a cervical HPV16 infection that either progressed to CIN3+ or cleared (not recorded which). This chain uses TRBV7-8 with TRBJ1-6, with TRBD1 as a possible D gene (5 bases). The sequenced CDR3 bases are TGTGCCAGCAGCTTCTTAACCCCTGGGGGGTATAATTCACCC. Amino acids: CASSFLTPGGYNSP. The complete CDR3 protein is CASSFLTPGGYNSPLHF.